Listed here are 2 T cell receptor beta chains from one sample, sequenced in a study of blood T cell repertoires in COVID-19. TCRdb's copy holds only in-frame clones and misses some; the assay was immunoSEQ multiplex PCR. The sample has some 280,000 clones; roughly 90% are singletons. Sequenced: peripheral blood. The receptors here all came from a woman in her fifties or sixties with acute or convalescent COVID-19.

This clone appeared once. The V call is TRBV24-1, the J call TRBJ2-1; 10 positions match TRBD2. V lost 7 bases and J lost 4; bases outside the gene matches: 18. This CDR3 is built from 19 residues. Germline V gene data show CDR1 as KGHDR and CDR2 as SFDVKD. CDR3: CATSGWVDPGTSVYNEQFF. DNA for the CDR3: TGTGCCACCAGCGGGTGGGTCGATCCGGGGACTAGCGTATACAATGAGCAGTTCTTC.

The genes are TRBV7-9 and TRBJ2-5; no firm D call. V was cut by 6 bases and J by 4 bases, with 12 bases left in between. The CDR3 contains 13 residues. Germline lookup yields CDR1 SEHNR and CDR2 FQNEAQ (reference sequence). This CDR3 is CASSSDTLETQYF. DNA for the CDR3: TGTGCCAGCAGTTCTGACACATTAGAGACCCAGTACTTC.